What follows are 20 T cell receptor beta chains derived from one specimen sequenced in a study of technical replicates of blood from four donors. Produced via immunoSEQ multiplex PCR; TCRdb's table is partial and in-frame only. The sample includes 79,000 or so clones, around 92% seen only once; the top ten take about 0.37%. The sample taken for sequencing was T cells isolated from PBMCs. Every receptor here comes from a human donor in good health.

This clone was observed a handful of times. The gene calls are TRBV7-9 and TRBJ1-1; D is unresolved. The length of the CDR3 is 12 residues. Trimming cost V 3 bases and J 7 bases, with 9 bases left between them. CDR1 and CDR2 (germline): SEHNR, FQNEAQ (reference sequence). CDR3 region: CASSFREVEAFF. CDR3 nucleotide sequence: TGTGCCAGCAGCTTCCGGGAAGTTGAAGCTTTCTTT.

With respect to this clone: A much larger clone is a single base away; this may be a read error. The identical CDR3 is also encoded by other nucleotide sequences in the sample. The gene calls are TRBV19 and TRBJ2-7, with a tentative D call TRBD2 (6 bases). The CDR3 runs to 13 residues. Germline V CDR1 and CDR2: LNHDA, SQIVND (reference sequence). Trimming took 9 bases from V and 4 from J, leaving 16 bases between them. CDR3 residues: CASTGGTSYEQYF. DNA for the CDR3: TGTGCCAGCACAGGAGGGACCTCTTACGAGCAGTACTTC.

V usage is TRBV2 and J usage is TRBJ2-7; D perhaps matches TRBD1 (5 bases). V was shortened by 7 bases and J by 3 bases, with 7 bases between the two germline ends. The CDR3 is 11 residues long. CDR1 and CDR2 (germline): SNHLY, FYNNEI. The CDR3 sequence is CASKGYYEQYF. CDR3 nucleotide sequence: TGTGCCAGCAAGGGGTACTACGAGCAGTACTTC.

The chain couples TRBV7-9 to TRBJ2-3; 8 nucleotides agree with TRBD1. From germline, CDR1 is SEHNR and CDR2 FQNEAQ (reference sequence). The CDR3 consists of 16 residues. Trimming cost V 5 bases and J 4 bases; bases outside gene matches: 11. DNA for the CDR3: TGTGCCAGCAGCCCTGACAGGGGAATTTATCCAGATACGCAGTATTTT. Translating it yields CASSPDRGIYPDTQYF.

The genes are TRBV28 and TRBJ2-1, with no clear D. V was shortened by 3 bases and J by 4 bases, with 10 bases between the two germline ends. The germline gives CDR1 MDHEN, CDR2 SYDVKM. CDR3 length: 14 residues. This CDR3 reads CASSFILRYNEQFF. The CDR3 DNA is TGTGCCAGCAGTTTTATTCTCAGATACAATGAGCAGTTCTTC.

The chain joins TRBV11-2 to TRBJ1-2, with 8 bases lining up with TRBD1. J lost 4 bases, V lost 0 bases, and 4 bases had no gene match. CDR1 and CDR2 (germline): SGHAT, FQNNGV. CDR3 length equals 15 residues. CDR3 coding DNA: TGTGCCAGCAGCTTAGATTCGACAGGGGCCTATGGCTACACCTTC. Translated: CASSLDSTGAYGYTF.

The V gene is TRBV4-3, the J gene TRBJ2-1; 8 nucleotides agree with TRBD2. Trimming cost V 0 bases and J 6 bases; bases outside gene matches: 10. Per the germline V gene, CDR1 is LGHNA and CDR2 is YSLEER. This CDR3 region has 17 residues. The CDR3 sequence is CASSQEGGLAGSNEQFF. DNA for the CDR3: TGCGCCAGCAGCCAAGAGGGGGGGCTAGCGGGCTCCAATGAGCAGTTCTTC.

This clone appeared once. V and J are TRBV5-1 and TRBJ2-1, with TRBD2 matching 10 bases. The CDR3 has 16 amino acids. Unmatched junction bases numbered 2, after V lost 2 bases and J lost 0 bases. CDR1 is SGHRS and CDR2 is YFSETQ in the germline V gene. CDR3 DNA sequence: TGCGCCAGCAGCTTTCCTAGCGGGAGCTCCTACAATGAGCAGTTCTTC. Amino acids: CASSFPSGSSYNEQFF.

The chain joins TRBV5-1 to TRBJ2-5, with 10 positions matching TRBD2. The CDR3 has 15 amino acids. V gave up 3 bases and J gave up 5 bases; unmatched junction bases: 7. The V gene's germline CDR1 is SGHRS and CDR2 YFSETQ. CDR3 region: CASSSGTSEVETQYF. CDR3 sequence (DNA): TGCGCCAGCAGCTCTGGGACTAGCGAGGTGGAGACCCAGTACTTC.

This clone was seen a few times. The CDR3 loop reads CATEAGGYPDTQYF. DNA for the CDR3: TGTGCCACCGAGGCGGGAGGGTACCCAGATACGCAGTATTTT. This sequence joins TRBV15 and TRBJ2-3, with TRBD2 matching 9 bases. This CDR3 has 14 amino acids. V trimming: 8 bases; J trimming: 4 bases; junction bases outside the gene matches: 7. Germline assignment: CDR1 LNHNV and CDR2 YYDKDF (reference sequence).

The chain combines TRBV15 with TRBJ2-7, with 7 bases identical to TRBD1. Looked up from germline, CDR1 is LNHNV and CDR2 is YYDKDF (reference sequence). V shed 5 bases and J 7 bases; nucleotides not matched to a gene: 8. This CDR3 is built from 13 residues. The CDR3 sequence is CATSFEGAREQYF. The CDR3 nucleotides read TGTGCCACCAGCTTCGAGGGGGCGCGAGAGCAGTACTTC. Looking up the rest from reference TRBV15 and TRBJ2-7 gives the full variable domain: DAMVIQNPRYQVTQFGKPVTLSCSQTLNHNVMYWYQQKSSQAPKLLFHYYDKDFNNEADTPDNFQSRRPNTSFCFLDIRSPGLGDTAMYLCATSFEGAREQYFGPGTRLTVT.

CDR3 in amino acids: CAWSVTGNLYEQYF. For the CDR3, the DNA is TGTGCCTGGAGTGTGACGGGGAATCTCTACGAGCAGTACTTC. V usage is TRBV30 and J usage is TRBJ2-7, with D possibly matching TRBD2 (5 bases). The CDR3 spans 14 residues. Germline lookup yields CDR1 GTSNPN and CDR2 SVGIG (reference sequence). Trimming took 0 bases from V and 3 from J, leaving 12 bases between them.

This clone was found once. The CDR3 reads CAFQPGQGWGNTIYF. The DNA of the CDR3 is TGTGCCTTTCAACCGGGACAGGGATGGGGAAACACCATATATTTT. This chain uses TRBV30 with TRBJ1-3, with 9 bases aligning to TRBD1. Germline V gene lookup returns CDR1 GTSNPN and CDR2 SVGIG (reference sequence). The CDR3 has 15 residues. After removal of 7 bases from V and 4 bases from J, the junction contained 11 bases not matched to a gene.

The chain uses TRBV5-1 and TRBJ2-7; tentatively, D is TRBD1 (6 bases). From germline, CDR1 is SGHRS and CDR2 YFSETQ. The CDR3 consists of 15 residues. Trimming left V 4 bases short and J 2 bases short, with 16 bases between. The CDR3 loop reads CASSPGTGFAYEQYF. The CDR3 region has the DNA TGCGCCAGCAGCCCAGGTACAGGGTTTGCCTACGAGCAGTACTTC.

The chain has TRBV10-3 and TRBJ1-1, with D possibly matching TRBD1 (5 bases). The CDR3 runs 15 residues. The V gene lost 0 bases and the J gene lost 2 bases, with 10 bases spanning the gap. In germline, CDR1 is ENHRY, CDR2 SYGVKD. For the CDR3, the DNA is TGTGCCATCAGTGAGTCTAGACAGTTAAACACTGAAGCTTTCTTT. The encoded protein is CAISESRQLNTEAFF.

V is TRBV7-2 and J is TRBJ2-7, with TRBD1 as a possible D gene (5 bases). The CDR3 is 14 residues long. The germline V gene has CDR1 SGHTA and CDR2 FQGNSA. Deletions cut 2 bases from V and 0 bases from J, with 8 bases between. The CDR3 bases are TGTGCCAGCAGCTTAAGGGGTAACTCCTACGAGCAGTACTTC. This encodes CASSLRGNSYEQYF. The full variable domain, in which reference TRBV7-2 and TRBJ2-7 provide the parts outside the CDR3, is GAGVSQSPSNKVTEKGKDVELRCDPISGHTALYWYRQSLGQGLEFLIYFQGNSAPDKSGLPSDRFSAERTGGSVSTLTIQRTQQEDSAVYLCASSLRGNSYEQYFGPGTRLTVT.

The chain couples TRBV4-3 to TRBJ1-4, with 7 bases that match TRBD1. CDR1 and CDR2 from the germline V gene are LGHNA and YSLEER. The J segment lost 5 bases and the V segment lost 0 bases, leaving 15 bases of the junction unmatched. The CDR3 sequence is 19 residues long. CDR3 region: CASSQEHGTAMRKNEKLFF. The CDR3 DNA is TGCGCCAGCAGCCAAGAACATGGGACAGCCATGAGAAAAAATGAAAAACTGTTTTTT.

The V call is TRBV4-1, the J call TRBJ2-7, with 10 bases matching TRBD2. V was clipped by 8 bases and J by 4 bases; unmatched bases: 8. The CDR3 has 14 residues. Germline values: CDR1 MGHRA, CDR2 YSYEKL. The CDR3 coding sequence is TGCGCCAGCCGAACAAGCGGGAGGGGGTACGAGCAGTACTTC. Its protein is CASRTSGRGYEQYF.

V is TRBV28 and J is TRBJ2-1; the match to TRBD2 covers 8 bases. Trimming took 8 bases from V and 6 from J; bases not matched to a gene: 12. The CDR3 is made up of 15 amino acids. Germline V CDR1 and CDR2: MDHEN, SYDVKM. In DNA form, the CDR3 reads TGTGCCAGCCTCAGGGCTAGCGGGTTGAGCAATGAGCAGTTCTTC. Protein product: CASLRASGLSNEQFF.

CDR3 DNA sequence: TGTGCCAGCAATACAGGGGATAATAGCAATCAGCCCCAGCATTTT. It is translated as CASNTGDNSNQPQHF. This chain joins TRBV9 and TRBJ1-5; 7 bases are a match to TRBD1. CDR1 and CDR2 (germline): SGDLS, YYNGEE. Unmatched junction bases numbered 6, after V lost 6 bases and J lost 0 bases. The CDR3 runs 15 residues.